These 3 T cell receptor beta chains originate from one sample sequenced in a study of OX40 agonist ivuxolimab in advanced cancers. This table comes from immunoSEQ multiplex PCR, and its TCRdb copy is limited to in-frame clones, with some not included. The sample consists of roughly 67,000 clones, 86% of them appearing once. Specimen: CD4+ or CD8+ T cells sorted from blood, collected in a trial of the OX40 agonist ivuxolimab. These receptors were obtained from an adult with an advanced solid tumor such as melanoma, head and neck, liver or kidney cancer.

The V gene is TRBV10-1, the J gene TRBJ2-7; D is ambiguous. The CDR3 is 12 residues long. V lost 4 bases to trimming and J lost 2 bases, with 6 bases between them. The germline V gene has CDR1 WNHNN and CDR2 SYGVQD (reference sequence). Written as DNA, the CDR3 is TGCGCCAGCAGTGCTGCGACCTACGAGCAGTACTTC. This translates into CASSAATYEQYF.

The CDR3 protein is CASSATLAGANGELFF. CDR3 DNA: TGTGCCAGCAGCGCTACACTAGCGGGAGCTAACGGGGAGCTGTTTTTT. The chain uses TRBV7-2 and TRBJ2-2, with 11 nucleotides matching TRBD2. The CDR3 covers 16 residues. In germline, CDR1 is SGHTA, CDR2 FQGNSA. Unmatched junction bases numbered 9, after V lost 5 bases and J lost 7 bases.

The gene calls are TRBV5-4 and TRBJ1-1; the D gene is possibly TRBD1 (5 bases). This CDR3 has 14 residues. V shed 5 bases and J shed 1 base, with 12 bases lying between them. CDR1 and CDR2 from the germline V gene are SGHNT and YYREEE (reference sequence). The DNA for the CDR3 is TGTGCCAGCAGGTACCGGGACGGGAACACTGAAGCTTTCTTT. Translation: CASRYRDGNTEAFF.